These T cell receptor beta chains were read from a single sample in a study of blood T cell repertoires in COVID-19. Here immunoSEQ multiplex PCR was the method, and the copy in TCRdb shows in-frame clones only, minus some. The sample includes under 200,000 clones, approximately 88% of them seen just once. The sample taken for sequencing was peripheral blood. Receptor source: a woman between 55 and 75 years old with acute or convalescent COVID-19. Each CDR3 is given with its conserved first and last residue. Fields, in order: V gene, CDR3 length, clone size, D gene, J gene, CDR3 protein, CDR3 DNA. D genes are given only for firm matches. Where a row states a size, it is once, few, many or the class of an expanded clone; other rows omit it.

TRBV2	13	.	.	TRBJ1-2	CASGGTSEGGYTF	TGTGCCAGCGGCGGGACTTCGGAGGGGGGCTACACCTTC
TRBV6-5	15	.	.	TRBJ2-6	CASKEGGSGANVLTF	TGTGCCAGCAAAGAAGGGGGCTCTGGGGCCAACGTCCTGACTTTC
TRBV2	15	.	TRBD1	TRBJ1-5	CASSATGFENQPQHF	TGTGCCAGCAGCGCGACAGGGTTTGAGAATCAGCCCCAGCATTTT
TRBV4-2	14	once	TRBD2	TRBJ2-3	CASSQGTSGDTQYF	TGTGCCAGCAGCCAGGGGACTAGCGGGGATACGCAGTATTTT
TRBV7-8	16	.	TRBD1	TRBJ1-3	CASSKGTGPSGNTIYF	TGTGCCAGCAGCAAAGGGACAGGGCCCTCTGGAAACACCATATATTTT
TRBV5-1	14	once	.	TRBJ1-4	CASSPGDTNEKLFF	TGCGCCAGCAGCCCAGGGGATACTAATGAAAAACTGTTTTTT
TRBV11-3	13	.	TRBD2	TRBJ2-1	CASSRIRGDEQFF	TGTGCCAGTTCACGGATTCGGGGGGATGAGCAGTTCTTC
TRBV28	15	.	.	TRBJ2-3	CASSPPRAFTDTQYF	TGTGCCAGCAGCCCCCCCAGGGCCTTCACAGATACGCAGTATTTT
TRBV25-1	15	few	.	TRBJ1-3	CASSGRTRGWNTIYF	TGTGCCAGCAGTGGTCGTACCAGGGGATGGAACACCATATATTTT
TRBV6-6	15	.	TRBD1	TRBJ1-5	CASSWNRGGNQPQHF	TGTGCCAGCAGTTGGAACAGGGGAGGCAATCAGCCCCAGCATTTT
TRBV18	12	.	TRBD1	TRBJ1-1	CASSPLPGDSTF	TGTGCCAGCTCACCACTCCCCGGGGACAGTACATTT
TRBV14	15	.	TRBD1	TRBJ2-7	CASSRHRTGAYEQYF	TGTGCCAGCAGCCGCCATCGGACAGGGGCCTACGAGCAGTACTTC
TRBV9	18	few	TRBD2	TRBJ2-3	CASSTGTSGDTSTDTQYF	TGTGCCAGCAGCACCGGGACTAGCGGCGATACTAGCACAGATACGCAGTATTTT
TRBV19	16	.	.	TRBJ2-2	CASTLGTVALPGELFF	TGTGCCAGTACCCTCGGAACAGTGGCGTTGCCCGGGGAGCTGTTTTTT
TRBV11-2	15	.	.	TRBJ1-5	CASSISTGSNQPQHF	TGTGCCAGCAGCATCTCGACCGGGAGCAATCAGCCCCAGCATTTT
TRBV10-3	12	.	.	TRBJ2-1	CAIRSEVDEQFF	TGTGCCATCAGATCCGAGGTTGATGAGCAGTTCTTC
TRBV19	13	.	.	TRBJ1-5	CASNRDRNQPQHF	TGTGCCAGTAACCGAGACAGAAATCAGCCCCAGCATTTT
TRBV29-1	18	.	TRBD1	TRBJ2-7	CSVEGPGTGGDGYYEQYF	TGCAGCGTTGAGGGACCCGGGACAGGGGGTGATGGATACTACGAGCAGTACTTC
TRBV5-1	14	.	.	TRBJ2-2	CASSEGHYTGELFF	TGCGCCAGCAGCGAGGGCCATTACACCGGGGAGCTGTTTTTT
TRBV15	16	.	.	TRBJ2-3	CATSRDGLASTDTQYF	TGTGCCACCAGCAGAGATGGCCTAGCAAGCACAGATACGCAGTATTTT
TRBV19	16	.	TRBD1	TRBJ1-4	CASSHKGQPTNEKLFF	TGTGCCAGTAGTCACAAGGGACAGCCAACTAATGAAAAACTGTTTTTT
TRBV9	14	few	.	TRBJ2-1	CASSVVSFSDEQFF	TGTGCCAGCAGCGTAGTTAGTTTCTCCGATGAGCAGTTCTTC
TRBV4-2	16	.	TRBD2	TRBJ2-5	CASSQAGLAGGETQYF	TGTGCCAGCAGCCAAGCTGGACTAGCGGGGGGAGAGACCCAGTACTTC
TRBV7-9	13	.	.	TRBJ1-6	CASSRGPDWTLHF	TGTGCCAGCAGCAGAGGGCCCGATTGGACCCTCCACTTT
TRBV19	14	.	.	TRBJ1-1	CASSIGPLGSEAFF	TGTGCCAGTAGTATAGGCCCCCTCGGGTCAGAAGCTTTCTTT
TRBV7-8	13	.	TRBD1	TRBJ1-5	CASSLVEDRAQHF	TGTGCCAGCAGCTTAGTAGAGGACAGGGCCCAGCATTTT
TRBV6-1	13	once	.	TRBJ1-1	CASSEAGGSEAFF	TGTGCCAGCAGTGAAGCTGGAGGGTCTGAAGCTTTCTTT
TRBV15	13	once	.	TRBJ1-1	CATSFLLRAEAFF	TGTGCCACCAGCTTCCTATTGAGGGCTGAAGCTTTCTTT
TRBV11-2	11	.	.	TRBJ2-5	CASSLQETQYF	TGTGCCAGCAGCCTCCAAGAGACCCAGTACTTC
TRBV7-3	15	.	TRBD1	TRBJ2-1	CASSSGTGAYNEQFF	TGTGCCAGCAGCTCCGGGACAGGGGCCTACAATGAGCAGTTCTTC
TRBV9	18	.	TRBD2	TRBJ2-5	CASSAQSPGLAGEETQYF	TGTGCCAGCAGCGCCCAATCACCGGGACTAGCGGGAGAAGAGACCCAGTACTTC
TRBV19	13	.	.	TRBJ1-2	CASSAGSNYGYTF	TGTGCCAGCTCAGCGGGATCTAACTATGGCTACACCTTC
TRBV7-2	13	.	TRBD2	TRBJ2-5	CASSPSGQETQYF	TGTGCCAGCTCTCCTAGCGGTCAAGAGACCCAGTACTTC
TRBV5-1	14	.	.	TRBJ1-1	CASSFEGGNTEAFF	TGCGCCAGCAGCTTTGAGGGTGGGAACACTGAAGCTTTCTTT
TRBV7-6	16	.	.	TRBJ2-5	CASSLVSPGLEETQYF	TGTGCCAGCAGCTTAGTGTCACCGGGACTCGAAGAGACCCAGTACTTC
TRBV5-4	13	.	TRBD1	TRBJ1-1	CASSFMEQGAAFF	TGTGCCAGCAGCTTTATGGAACAGGGGGCCGCTTTCTTT
TRBV12-5	19	.	.	TRBJ1-2	CASGFQPRGVGSGHYGYTF	TGTGCTAGTGGTTTCCAACCAAGAGGGGTGGGAAGCGGGCACTATGGCTACACCTTC
TRBV29-1	14	once	.	TRBJ2-1	CSVVGSSSYNEQFF	TGCAGCGTTGTGGGCAGCAGCTCCTACAATGAGCAGTTCTTC
TRBV6-5	15	.	.	TRBJ1-2	CASRSRRGSNYGYTF	TGTGCCAGCAGGTCGAGGAGAGGATCGAACTATGGCTACACCTTC
TRBV19	12	.	.	TRBJ1-2	CASSLGGYGYTF	TGTGCCAGTAGCTTAGGGGGATATGGCTACACCTTC
TRBV11-2	16	.	.	TRBJ2-1	CASQRTSLSSYNEQFF	TGTGCCAGCCAACGGACAAGTTTAAGCTCCTACAATGAGCAGTTCTTC
TRBV16	16	.	TRBD1	TRBJ1-2	CASSQSPTGANYGYTF	TGTGCCAGCAGCCAATCACCGACAGGGGCGAACTATGGCTACACCTTC
TRBV6-5	16	once	TRBD1	TRBJ1-2	CASSYSGTEPNYGYTF	TGTGCCAGCAGTTACTCCGGGACAGAACCTAACTATGGCTACACCTTC
TRBV2	15	.	TRBD2	TRBJ2-5	CASRPSGTSGETQYF	TGTGCCAGCAGACCCTCCGGGACTAGCGGGGAGACCCAGTACTTC
TRBV30	15	.	TRBD1	TRBJ1-2	CAWRPSLRTGDGYTF	TGTGCCTGGAGGCCCTCTCTTAGGACAGGGGATGGCTACACCTTC
TRBV11-1	17	few	TRBD2	TRBJ2-4	CASSLARGTLAKNIQYF	TGTGCCAGCAGCTTAGCGCGGGGGACCCTAGCCAAAAACATTCAGTACTTC
TRBV7-2	13	once	TRBD1	TRBJ2-2	CASRNRGPGELFF	TGTGCCAGCAGAAACAGGGGGCCCGGGGAGCTGTTTTTT
TRBV7-2	14	few	TRBD1	TRBJ2-7	CASSSQGVSYEQYF	TGTGCCAGCAGTTCTCAGGGGGTTAGCTACGAGCAGTACTTC
TRBV4-3	14	.	TRBD1	TRBJ1-2	CASSQEQGAGGYTF	TGCGCCAGCAGCCAAGAACAGGGGGCTGGCGGCTACACCTTC
TRBV5-1	16	.	.	TRBJ2-1	CASSTQPSNPPNEQFF	TGCGCCAGCAGCACACAACCGTCCAATCCCCCCAATGAGCAGTTCTTC